This record covers a single T cell receptor (beta chain). The antigen remains undetermined. With 60 Vbeta and 13 Jbeta primers, the PCR was carried out. Sequencing was performed with immunoSEQ multiplex PCR; in TCRdb, only in-frame clones are kept and a portion is missing. The data contain about 130,000 clones, more than 8% of them singletons. The sample is drawn from a study of cytomegalovirus exposure and HLA in healthy donors. Overall study findings and caveats: Several of the most significant clusters appeared linked to common viral pathogens, based on a later analysis.

Germline CDR1 reads LGHNA; CDR2 reads YNFKEQ. Deletions cut 3 bases from V and 7 bases from J, with 9 bases between. This CDR3 region has 13 residues. The rearrangement uses TRBV4-2 and TRBJ2-2, with D hard to call. This clonotype originated in a man in his forties or fifties in good health and CMV-seronegative. The sample taken for sequencing was PBMCs. This CDR3 reads CASSQESFGELFF. The DNA of the CDR3 is TGTGCCAGCAGCCAGGAGTCTTTCGGGGAGCTGTTTTTT.